This T cell receptor (beta chain) came from a study of beta chain features in type 1 diabetes (dated by TCRdb to 2016 to 2019). Background for the entire study: Mean age, gender distribution, total cell number and subset yield did not differ between patients and healthy donors. A total of roughly 100 million sorted cells were examined across all samples, and the number of cells per subset was strongly correlated with RNA yield. In the study, TCRB repertoires of sorted circulating CD4+ T cell subsets from recently diagnosed type 1 diabetes patients were compared with those of matched healthy donors. Regulatory and stem cell-like memory subsets were obtained from only 8 patients and about eight healthy donors, while naive and central memory subsets were obtained from all 30 or so donors. The investigation overall reported the following: A moderate but significant shortening of TCRB CDR3 length was observed in type 1 diabetes patients in all four CD4+ subsets. Because cDNA was sequenced instead of genomic DNA, activated cells with high expression could be over-represented, although the groups did not differ in activation or CD3 levels. At VDJ recombination sites, type 1 diabetes patients had fewer insertions and more deleted nucleotides, which implies abnormalities in thymic rearrangement. Naive, central memory and regulatory TCRB repertoires appeared more similar among patients than among healthy donors. HLA sub-analyses involved small numbers of individuals, so any influence of HLA type on TCRB rearrangement remained unresolved. PCR might favor shorter templates, but patient and control samples were amplified and corrected together, so any skew would affect both groups equally.

All of the isolated RNA was reverse transcribed with the High Capacity cDNA Reverse Transcription Kit, so expressed TCRB transcripts were sequenced. Naive, central memory and regulatory T cell samples underwent deep immunoSEQ sequencing, averaging around 3.9 million total reads per sample. Sorted cells were lysed in RLT buffer, and RNA was extracted using DNase-treated RNeasy Micro or Mini kits according to cell number. To prevent cross-contamination, each cell subset was processed individually, whereas patient and healthy donor samples were processed jointly. TCRB sequences were amplified from cDNA with the immunoSEQ multiplex PCR, producing 87-bp fragments spanning the CDR3 region. Amplicons were sequenced on the Illumina HiSeq platform. The authors' pipeline ran thus. PCR bias was corrected computationally using synthetic template baselines, and reads within Hamming distance 2 were collapsed, with unmergeable singletons discarded. Reads were aligned against IMGT to assign V, D and J genes, CDR3 length and insertions or deletions at six rearrangement sites. Clonotype counts were normalized to sorted cell number within each subset before computing true diversity and Gini coefficients with the tcR R package. The overlap coefficient, calculated on TCRB nucleotide sequences, was used to measure repertoire sharing. Out-of-frame TCRB sequences from naive cells were analyzed as a proxy for the pre-selection repertoire. TCRdb took this table from immuneACCESS and kept in-frame rearrangements with V and J called. Such tables lack part of the clones; where checked against another copy, unresolved V genes explain under half of the gap, and the rest is unexplained. The V and J calls and clone size are taken from that table; D and trimming were inferred from the DNA. This sample holds some 360,000 clones; about 20% were observed only once. Approximately 0.043% of the sample belongs to the ten largest clones.

Each donor gave one peripheral blood draw, averaging around 0.11 L, which was collected into heparinised tubes. A BD FACSAria II was used to sort naive, central memory, regulatory and stem cell-like memory CD4+ T cells with a panel that included CD45RO, CCR7, CD25, CD127, CD95 and CD27. All sorted populations exceeded 95% purity. Right away, PBMCs were isolated by Lymphoprep density gradient centrifugation and were stained directly, with no culture step. To minimize batch effects, samples were stained and sorted in pairs, one healthy donor with one patient per experiment. Comments on this clone: Its antigen remains unidentified. The input lacks base qualities; no much larger clone sits a single base away.

This TCR came from a woman under 30 in good health. Material for sequencing was naive CD4+ T cells from blood. What the cell subset or site label conveys for this sample: true naive CD4+ T cells.

The CDR3 protein sequence reads: CASSLNRAEAFF. The nucleotides read TGTGCCAGCAGTTTAAATCGGGCTGAAGCTTTCTTT. Here the chain combines TRBV6-5 and TRBJ1-1; there is no confident call for the D gene. Including the terminal cysteine and phenylalanine, the CDR3 comprises 12 residues. The CDR3 DNA has 36 bases and is translated from base 1. V is clipped by 4 bases and J by 6 bases, and the sequence between their germline boundaries is 9 bases long. The CDR1 and CDR2 encoded by the germline V gene are MNHEY and SVGAGI.